Each of the 19 T cell receptor beta chains below was sequenced from the same sample in a study of response to subunit inactivated influenza vaccine. TCRdb re-analysed the RT-PCR reads in MiXCR, keeping a single row per CDR3 protein. Of 750,000 to 850,000 distinct CDR3 sequences listed, approximately 17% are singletons. This specimen was PBMCs from blood, taken more than 4 days after vaccination. The source of these receptors is a man aged 45-65 years who received an inactivated influenza vaccine.

The rearrangement links TRBV25-1 to TRBJ2-7, with 7 bases identical to TRBD2. Trimming took 6 bases from V and 7 from J; bases not matched to a gene: 15. The germline gives CDR1 MGHDK, CDR2 SYGVNS. The CDR3 is 15 amino acids. The CDR3 DNA sequence: TGTGCCAGCAGCCAGGGAGGGGTCGCAAATTCTGAGCAGTACTTC. Protein product: CASSQGGVANSEQYF.

This clonotype was found a few times. The CDR3 reads CASSRGQFSGANVLTF. The CDR3, as DNA: TGCGCCAGCAGTCGAGGACAGTTCTCTGGGGCCAACGTCCTGACTTTC. This chain joins TRBV4-3 and TRBJ2-6; perhaps TRBD1 as D (6 bases). Trimming took 6 bases from V and 0 from J, leaving 12 bases between them. The germline V gene encodes CDR1 LGHNA and CDR2 YSLEER. This CDR3 region has 16 residues.

This clonotype was counted ten times or more. This rearrangement joins TRBV10-3 to TRBJ2-1; 10 positions match TRBD2. Germline V gives CDR1 ENHRY, CDR2 SYGVKD. The trim removed 1 base at V and 3 bases at J, leaving 9 bases unmatched. There are 18 residues in the CDR3. In DNA form, the CDR3 reads TGTGCCATCAGTGAGTTGAGGGGCCTAGCGGGGGACTACAATGAGCAGTTCTTC. Residues: CAISELRGLAGDYNEQFF.

This clonotype was counted only a few times. The rearrangement uses TRBV28 and TRBJ1-6, with D perhaps TRBD1 (6 bases). V lost 2 bases to trimming and J lost 9 bases, with 11 bases between them. CDR1 is MDHEN, CDR2 SYDVKM, per germline. The CDR3 consists of 14 residues. The CDR3 is CASSLRGWGSPLHF. The CDR3 DNA follows: TGTGCCAGCAGTTTAAGGGGGTGGGGTTCACCCCTCCACTTT.

This clonotype was found a few times. CDR3 bases: TGTGCCAGCAGTGGGTCGGGACAAAACTATGGCTACACCTTC. It encodes CASSGSGQNYGYTF. The V call is TRBV28, the J call TRBJ1-2; possibly TRBD1 for D (6 bases). The CDR3 covers 14 residues. The V gene lost 5 bases and the J gene lost 2 bases, with 12 bases spanning the gap. The V gene's germline CDR1 is MDHEN and CDR2 SYDVKM.

This sequence joins TRBV15 and TRBJ1-6; D uncertain. The germline V gene encodes CDR1 LNHNV and CDR2 YYDKDF (reference sequence). V shed 7 bases and J shed 0 bases, with 13 bases lying between them. This CDR3 has 16 residues. Written as DNA, the CDR3 is TGTGCCACCACGAAGTTTTTACACTCCTATAATTCACCCCTCCACTTT. Translated: CATTKFLHSYNSPLHF.

In this sample, this clonotype turned up a few times. Its ends do not fully match the called genes, so a read error is possible. J is TRBJ2-5 and V is TRBV4-2, with D perhaps being TRBD1 or TRBD2 (5 bases each). The CDR3 loop spans 19 amino acids. Looked up from germline, CDR1 is LGHNA and CDR2 is YNFKEQ. The chain's CDR3 is CASSRGGFWGADSQETQYF. For the CDR3, the DNA is TGCGCCAGCAGCCGAGGAGGCTTTTGGGGCGCCGACTCCCAAGAGACCCAGTACTTC.

The chain combines TRBV28 with TRBJ2-5, with D unresolved. There are 14 residues in the CDR3. Per germline, CDR1 MDHEN and CDR2 SYDVKM. V was shortened by 3 bases and J by 1 base, with 9 bases between the two germline ends. CDR3 amino acids: CASSFPKLQETQYF. CDR3 DNA: TGTGCCAGCAGTTTCCCGAAACTCCAAGAGACCCAGTACTTC.

The chain links TRBV20-1 to TRBJ2-7, with D perhaps matching TRBD1 (6 bases). V lost 0 bases, J lost 4 bases, and 13 bases lay in between. From germline, CDR1 is DFQATT and CDR2 SNEGSKA (reference sequence). This CDR3 is 14 amino acids long. This CDR3 reads CSARDFRTAYEQYF. DNA for the CDR3: TGCAGTGCTAGAGATTTCCGGACAGCTTACGAGCAGTACTTC.

The sample holds many counts of this clonotype. The V and J genes are TRBV12-3 or TRBV12-4 and TRBJ2-7, with no clear D. Trimming removed 0 bases at V and 0 bases at J, with 12 bases between. This CDR3 has 16 residues. The CDR3 coding sequence is TGTGCCAGCAGTTTAGCCGTGTGGCAGCGCTCCTACGAGCAGTACTTC. Translation: CASSLAVWQRSYEQYF.

J is TRBJ2-7 and V is TRBV2, with 8 nucleotides matching TRBD1. The junction had 5 bases not matched to a gene; V was cut back by 7 bases and J by 3 bases. The germline V gene encodes CDR1 SNHLY and CDR2 FYNNEI. This CDR3 region has 13 residues. CDR3 residues: CASIGQGLYEQYF. The CDR3 DNA follows: TGTGCCAGCATCGGACAGGGACTCTACGAGCAGTACTTC. The whole variable domain, remainder taken from reference TRBV2 and TRBJ2-7, is EPEVTQTPSHQVTQMGQEVILRCVPISNHLYFYWYRQILGQKVEFLVSFYNNEISEKSEIFDDQFSVERPDGSNFTLKIRSTKLEDSAMYFCASIGQGLYEQYFGPGTRLTVT.

This chain connects TRBV20-1 to TRBJ2-7; TRBD2 agrees at 7 bases. Trimming took 0 bases from V and 2 from J; bases not matched to a gene: 25. CDR1 is DFQATT and CDR2 is SNEGSKA in the germline V gene (reference sequence). The length of the CDR3 is 21 residues. This CDR3 reads CSARDIVSTWASGSFTYEQYF. The CDR3 DNA follows: TGCAGTGCTAGAGATATTGTTTCGACGTGGGCTAGCGGATCTTTTACCTACGAGCAGTACTTC.

This clonotype was counted at least ten times. The chain links TRBV6-5 to TRBJ2-3; 8 nucleotides match TRBD2. CDR3 length equals 14 residues. V gave up 2 bases and J gave up 7 bases; unmatched junction bases: 5. The V gene's germline CDR1 is MNHEY and CDR2 SVGAGI. CDR3 sequence (DNA): TGTGCCAGCAGTTACCCCGGGACTAGTAATACGCAGTATTTT. Its protein product is CASSYPGTSNTQYF.

This clonotype was seen at least ten times. The chain has TRBV18 and TRBJ2-5; D gene unclear. Germline assignment: CDR1 KGHSH and CDR2 LQKENI. The germline V and J ends were trimmed by 3 bases and 5 bases, with 19 bases remaining between them. CDR3 size: 16 residues. The CDR3 DNA sequence: TGTGCCAGCTCACCCTTTACCACCGGCGGTCTGGAGACCCAGTACTTC. Translated, it gives CASSPFTTGGLETQYF.

This clonotype was seen a handful of times. This rearrangement joins TRBV25-1 to TRBJ1-2; 9 nucleotides line up with TRBD1. The CDR3 has 15 residues. Germline V gene data show CDR1 as MGHDK and CDR2 as SYGVNS. Unmatched junction bases numbered 5, after V lost 3 bases and J lost 3 bases. DNA for the CDR3: TGTGCCAGCAGTGACCTATGGACAGGGGACTATGGCTACACCTTC. Its protein product is CASSDLWTGDYGYTF.

This sequence joins TRBV9 and TRBJ2-7; the match to TRBD1 covers 7 bases. Germline V gene lookup returns CDR1 SGDLS and CDR2 YYNGEE. CDR3 length: 12 residues. Unmatched junction bases numbered 4, after V lost 3 bases and J lost 7 bases. The CDR3 protein is CASSAGGTEQYF. The CDR3 region has the DNA TGTGCCAGCAGCGCAGGGGGTACGGAGCAGTACTTC.

The gene calls are TRBV12-3 or TRBV12-4 and TRBJ1-2; D not certain. V was shortened by 1 base and J by 7 bases, with 10 bases between the two germline ends. The CDR3 sequence is 13 residues long. CDR3 sequence: CASSLGLGSGYTF. The CDR3 bases are TGTGCCAGCAGTTTAGGATTGGGGTCTGGCTACACCTTC.

This CDR3 reads CASSFGAGGRGYTF. The CDR3 coding sequence is TGTGCCAGCAGTTTCGGTGCAGGGGGACGAGGCTACACCTTC. The rearrangement joins TRBV12-3 or TRBV12-4 to TRBJ1-2; 7 bases are a match to TRBD1. This CDR3 contains 14 residues. The V gene end was trimmed by 3 bases and the J gene end by 8 bases; junction bases not matched to a gene: 9.

This chain joins TRBV27 and TRBJ2-7, with a possible D match to TRBD1 (6 bases). Per germline, CDR1 MNHEY and CDR2 SMNVEV (reference sequence). CDR3 length: 16 amino acids. The V gene lost 7 bases and the J gene lost 0 bases, with 19 bases spanning the gap. The CDR3, as DNA: TGTGCCAGCACCCAAACGGCAGGGGTCCCCTCCTACGAGCAGTACTTC. Protein sequence: CASTQTAGVPSYEQYF.